This TCR beta chain came from a study of control samples from healthy donors and cancer patients. Using immunoSEQ multiplex PCR, the repertoire was profiled, and TCRdb retains in-frame clones only, with some absent. This table holds fewer than 500,000 clones, approximately 92% found once. Sequencing was performed on PBMCs. The sequence came from a man in his forties or fifties with head and neck cancer.

In nucleotides, the CDR3 is TGTGCCACCAGCAGAGGGTTAGTGGATGCTGGAAACACCATATATTTT. Encoded protein: CATSRGLVDAGNTIYF. The V gene is TRBV15, the J gene TRBJ1-3; D gene ambiguous. This CDR3 is built from 16 residues. Germline V CDR1 and CDR2: LNHNV, YYDKDF (reference sequence). Deletions cut 1 base from V and 2 bases from J, with 12 bases between.